These T cell receptor beta chains were read from a single sample in a study of blood T cell repertoires in COVID-19. Measured with immunoSEQ multiplex PCR; TCRdb has only the in-frame clones, and not every one. Found here are more than 85,000 clones, approximately 90% of them singletons; the top ten hold 0.85% to 1%. Sequencing used peripheral blood. The receptors shown here come from a man between 60 and 70 years old with acute or convalescent COVID-19. CDR3s include the opening cysteine and the closing phenylalanine or tryptophan. The D gene is left open where the match is weak.

D,J,V,CDR3
TRBD1,TRBJ2-2,TRBV11-3,CASSVGTVTGELFF
TRBD1,TRBJ1-3,TRBV6-5,CASRQGNSGGNTIYF
TRBD1,TRBJ1-5,TRBV24-1,CATSEGQGLNQPQHF
.,TRBJ2-3,TRBV29-1,CSYTTGDTQYF
.,TRBJ1-2,TRBV7-8,CASSVRWESPNYGYTF
TRBD1,TRBJ2-1,TRBV6-5,CASGRDRAYNEQFF
.,TRBJ1-5,TRBV6-1,CASSDTGGYNQPQHF
TRBD1,TRBJ1-5,TRBV6-4,CASIYRDRNNQPQHF
.,TRBJ1-1,TRBV27,CASSPDPGGGKAFF
TRBD2,TRBJ2-5,TRBV5-1,CASSFRLAGTQETQYF
TRBD2,TRBJ2-3,TRBV10-1,CASSGIAGGTDTQYF
.,TRBJ1-2,TRBV10-3,CAISESYSGHAYGYTF
.,TRBJ2-3,TRBV4-1,CASSQGGTGIDTQYF
.,TRBJ2-5,TRBV19,CASSIASGSQETQYF
TRBD2,TRBJ2-3,TRBV5-1,CASSLVLAGGTDTQYF
TRBD1,TRBJ1-1,TRBV3-1/TRBV3-2,CASSQETGRTEAFF
TRBD1,TRBJ1-4,TRBV9,CASSLDRVGEKLFF
.,TRBJ1-1,TRBV10-3,CAISGEVLAEAFF
TRBD1,TRBJ1-2,TRBV7-9,CASSLGTTGYGYTF
TRBD1,TRBJ2-3,TRBV5-8,CASSLMPGGSDTQYF
TRBD1,TRBJ2-3,TRBV24-1,CATSDLGRDRDFESTDTQYF
.,TRBJ2-7,TRBV5-5,CASSFRTVSYEQYF
TRBD1,TRBJ1-4,TRBV6-1,CASSEVQGVGSRSNEKLFF
.,TRBJ2-7,TRBV6-5,CASSYSEVPGYEQYF
TRBD1,TRBJ1-4,TRBV5-1,CASSSRDRDPNEKLFF
TRBD2,TRBJ2-5,TRBV25-1,CASSKREPRETQYF